This TCR beta chain is drawn from a study of blood T cell repertoires in COVID-19 (dated by TCRdb to 2020 to 2021). Notes on the research overall: The collaborator samples originated in the United States, Italy and Spain and spanned the acute and convalescent phases of COVID-19. The material from the prospective study consisted of cDNA or gDNA derived from T cells, B-cell-depleted T cells, or PBMCs. The dataset comprised deeply sampled blood TCRbeta repertoires from subjects exposed to, actively infected with, or recovered from COVID-19. A freely available public database, intended as a resource for researchers studying the immune response to SARS-CoV-2, is where the repertoires were released. Samples came from the ongoing ImmuneRACE study (first 160 participants) plus 1,254 subjects from 6 global collaborators. Sample metadata almost always included a de-identified subject ID, COVID-19 status, age in years and sex. Where HLA class I and class II types were available, the types were taken from metadata supplied by the sample provider, not from assay-based typing. Study-wide findings and limitations: The quantity of clinical and demographic metadata differed by source and by participant and was supplied without curation.

At the junction V is shortened by 5 bases and J by 4 bases, with 12 bases in between. The germline V gene encodes CDR1 SGHTA and CDR2 FQGNSA. The CDR3 starts with the cysteine, ends with the phenylalanine, and has 13 residues. Only the CDR3 part of the read is kept: 39 bases, read in frame from the first base. One collaborating source in Seattle enrolled patients during active infection and followed them longitudinally through the course of disease. Collaborating institutions collected whole blood in K2EDTA tubes following their own protocols. Collaborator samples were shipped for TCRbeta analysis as frozen whole blood, isolated PBMCs, or DNA extracted from either sample type. The immunoSEQ Assay, a bias-controlled multiplex PCR, was used to amplify TCRbeta CDR3 regions from genomic DNA. The study's own analysis went as follows. The number of nucleated cells in each sample was estimated by amplification of reference gene primers within the assay. To quantify the absolute abundance of each unique TCRbeta CDR3 rearrangement, sequence reads were collapsed and filtered. Productive Simpson clonality was computed per sample as the square root of Simpson's diversity index over productive rearrangements. In TCRdb, the immuneACCESS table is reduced to in-frame sequences with V and J assigned. These tables do not hold every clone; where another copy was compared, an unresolved V gene accounts for under half, and the others remain unexplained. The V and J calls and clone size come from that table; D and trimming were worked out from the DNA. Here the sample has 250,000 to 300,000 clones; roughly 86% occur a single time. The top ten clones comprise over 9% of the sample.

This clone turned up a few times. The antigen it binds to is not known. No base quality information exists; no much larger clone differs at one position. Material: peripheral blood. Recombination linked TRBV7-2 to TRBJ2-7; D gene: possibly TRBD2, on 6 matching bases. This receptor was identified in a woman aged 25 to 39 with COVID-19, enrolled during active disease. The CDR3 sequence is CASSVGAGYEQYF. The DNA reads as follows: TGTGCCAGCAGCGTAGGGGCGGGGTACGAGCAGTACTTC.